This TCR beta chain stems from a study of glioma-infiltrating T cells (dated by TCRdb to 2016 to 2017). Regarding the research as a whole: Sequencing of TCR alpha- and beta-chain repertoires was performed on glioma tissue, on non-neoplastic brain tissue, and on matched peripheral blood mononuclear cells. To measure divergence between tissue and blood T-cell populations, each tissue-infiltrating repertoire was compared with the peripheral blood repertoire of the same patient. The paired cohort was made up of three low-grade glioma patients, 8 or 9 primary glioblastoma patients and three non-glioma patients who contributed non-neoplastic brain tissue. Summary of the overall study and its limitations: Group comparisons were based on small numbers of patients: three non-neoplastic, three low-grade glioma and about 8 glioblastoma patients. VJ-independent divergence between tissue and blood was lower than expected in non-neoplastic patients but higher than expected in all gliomas, particularly low-grade gliomas. Tissue and blood shared very few CDR3 sequences, a result attributed to high CDR3 diversity and limited sampling.

At least ten counts were recorded for this clonotype. It lacks a known antigen. No base quality values were provided; no much bigger clone lies one nucleotide off. The iRepertoire nested amplicon-rescue multiplex PCR (arm-PCR) platform was used to amplify TCR alpha and beta CDR3 regions from RNA. For one-step reverse transcription and amplification, roughly 85-400 ng of tissue mRNA or PBMC total RNA was used as input. After bead purification, a secondary multiplex PCR added Illumina adapters, and libraries were gel-purified between 200 and 400 bp. Libraries carried internal 6-nucleotide barcodes used for demultiplexing. Sequencing of the libraries was done on an Illumina MiSeq using 2x220 or 2x250 nucleotide paired-end reads. The original methods were these. Paired reads were merged with FLASH 1.2.11 and aligned to the GRCh37 human genome with BWA-MEM before extracting TRA and TRB reads. An IMGT-derived reference of cassette sequences and CDR3 motifs, with pseudogenes included, was used for V and J assignment. Three-frame translation of reads was performed, and productive CDR3s were defined as those with a C...FGXG motif and no stop codons. A clonotype was defined as a unique combination of a V-J cassette pair and a CDR3 amino acid sequence. Hamming distance filtering was applied to reads, with thresholds set by the sequence error rate of each sample in mapped regions. TCRdb cleaned the public reads at Q25 with fastp, built clones with MiXCR and kept in-frame beta chains. Each CDR3 protein gets just one entry, which takes the most common genes and DNA from the rows behind it. None of the V and J calls come from the authors' own analysis; TCRdb made them. This sample gives fewer than 250,000 distinct CDR3 sequences in total; about 31% of them show up just once. 20% to 25% of the sample goes to the ten largest clones.

From V the trimming removes 0 bases and from J it removes 4 bases, while the gene matches leave 8 bases of the junction unaccounted for. The CDR1 and CDR2 encoded by the germline V gene (reference sequence) are DFQATT and SNEGSKA. Including the terminal cysteine and phenylalanine, the CDR3 comprises 15 residues. The only DNA kept is the CDR3, 45 bases in frame from the first base. The sample was glioma tissue, nonneoplastic brain tissue, or PBMCs (not recorded which). The sequence derives from a human donor with low-grade glioma or glioblastoma, undergoing nonglioma brain surgery, or in good health (not recorded which). The rearranged segments are TRBV20-1 and TRBJ2-5; TRBD1 lines up with 7 middle nucleotides. The CDR3 protein: CSARDQQGTGETQYF. The DNA sequence reads TGCAGTGCTAGAGATCAACAGGGGACGGGAGAGACCCAGTACTTC.